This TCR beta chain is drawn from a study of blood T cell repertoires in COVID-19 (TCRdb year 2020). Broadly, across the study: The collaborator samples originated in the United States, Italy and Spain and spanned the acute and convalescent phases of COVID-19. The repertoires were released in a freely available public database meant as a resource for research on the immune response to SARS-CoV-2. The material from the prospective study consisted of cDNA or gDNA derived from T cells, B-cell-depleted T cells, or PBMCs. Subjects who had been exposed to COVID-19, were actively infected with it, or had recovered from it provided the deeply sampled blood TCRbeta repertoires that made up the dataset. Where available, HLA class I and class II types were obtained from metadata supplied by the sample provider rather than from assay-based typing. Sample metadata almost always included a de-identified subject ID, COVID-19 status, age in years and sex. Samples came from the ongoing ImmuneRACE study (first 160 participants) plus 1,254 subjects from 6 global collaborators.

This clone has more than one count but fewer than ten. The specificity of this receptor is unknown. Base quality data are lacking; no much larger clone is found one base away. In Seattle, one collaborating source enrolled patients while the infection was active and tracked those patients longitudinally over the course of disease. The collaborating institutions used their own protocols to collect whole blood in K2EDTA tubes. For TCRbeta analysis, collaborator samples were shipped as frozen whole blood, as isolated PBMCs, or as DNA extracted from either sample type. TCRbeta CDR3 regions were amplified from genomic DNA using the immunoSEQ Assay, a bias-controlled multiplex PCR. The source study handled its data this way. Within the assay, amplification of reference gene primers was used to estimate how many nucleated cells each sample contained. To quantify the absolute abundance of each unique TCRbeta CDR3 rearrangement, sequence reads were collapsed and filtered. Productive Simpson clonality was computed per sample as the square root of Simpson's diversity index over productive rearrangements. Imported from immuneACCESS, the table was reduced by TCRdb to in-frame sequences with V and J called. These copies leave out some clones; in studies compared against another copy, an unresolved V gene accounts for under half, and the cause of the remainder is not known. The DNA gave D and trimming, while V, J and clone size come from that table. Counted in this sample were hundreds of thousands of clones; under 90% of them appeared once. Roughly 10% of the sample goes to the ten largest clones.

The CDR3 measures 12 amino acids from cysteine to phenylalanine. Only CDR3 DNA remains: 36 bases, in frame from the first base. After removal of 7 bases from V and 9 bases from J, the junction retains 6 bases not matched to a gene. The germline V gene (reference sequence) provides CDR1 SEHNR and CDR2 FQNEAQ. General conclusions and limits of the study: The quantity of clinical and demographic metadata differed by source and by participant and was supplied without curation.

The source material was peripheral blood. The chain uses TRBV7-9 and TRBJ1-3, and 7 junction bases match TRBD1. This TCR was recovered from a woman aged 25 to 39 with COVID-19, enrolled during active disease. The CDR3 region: CASKLGGGTIYF. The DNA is TGTGCCAGCAAGCTAGGGGGCGGCACCATATATTTT.